In its sample, the clone carrying this T cell receptor (beta chain) was seen many times. The data were obtained in a study of regulatory T cells in long-lasting Graves disease. The time point here: newly diagnosed GD, antithyroid drugs for less than 3 months. From PBMCs, RNA was extracted and then used to make the TCR library. According to the study, TCR beta libraries were built with iRepertoire HTBI primers and CDR3-region Arm-PCR. TCRdb passed the multiplex PCR reads through MiXCR, listing each CDR3 protein once. The table has hundreds of thousands of distinct CDR3 sequences, about 16% seen once. Between the trimmed V and J ends, which lost 6 bases and 1 base, there was a span of 18 bases. Germline CDR1 and CDR2: SGHAT and FQNNGV. This CDR3 is 16 amino acids long. This sample also appeared in a second study, on T cells in Graves' hyperthyroidism and ophthalmopathy.

The gene calls are TRBV11-2 and TRBJ1-1; no definite D call. The receptor's source is a woman aged 35-65 years with Graves disease. The sequencing here drew on peripheral blood mononuclear cells (PBMCs), taken at new diagnosis, from a patient treated with antithyroid drugs. CDR3 sequence reads: CASSLSPGPTNTEAFF. In DNA, the CDR3 is TGTGCCAGCAGTTTAAGCCCAGGTCCGACGAACACTGAAGCTTTCTTT.